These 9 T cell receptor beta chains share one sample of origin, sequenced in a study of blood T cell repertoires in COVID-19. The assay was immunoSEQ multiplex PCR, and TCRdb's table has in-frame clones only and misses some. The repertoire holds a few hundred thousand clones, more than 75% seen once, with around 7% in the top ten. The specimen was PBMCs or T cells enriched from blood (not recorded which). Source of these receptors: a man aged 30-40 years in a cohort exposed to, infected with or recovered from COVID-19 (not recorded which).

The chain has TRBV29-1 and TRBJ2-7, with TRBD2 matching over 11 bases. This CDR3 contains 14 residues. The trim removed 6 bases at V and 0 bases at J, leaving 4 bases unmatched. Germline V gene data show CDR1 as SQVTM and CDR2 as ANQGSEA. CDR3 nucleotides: TGCAGCGTGAATCTAGCGGGAGGCTCCTACGAGCAGTACTTC. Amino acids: CSVNLAGGSYEQYF.

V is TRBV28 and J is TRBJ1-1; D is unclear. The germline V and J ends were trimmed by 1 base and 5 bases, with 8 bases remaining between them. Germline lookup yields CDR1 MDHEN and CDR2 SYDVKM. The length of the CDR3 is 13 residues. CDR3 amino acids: CASSLSRFTEAFF. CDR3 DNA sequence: TGTGCCAGCAGTTTATCACGGTTTACTGAAGCTTTCTTT.

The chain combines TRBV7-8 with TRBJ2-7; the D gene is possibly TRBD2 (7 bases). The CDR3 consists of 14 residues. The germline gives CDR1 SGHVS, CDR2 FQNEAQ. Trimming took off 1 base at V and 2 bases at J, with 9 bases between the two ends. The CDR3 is CASSLEGGPYEQYF. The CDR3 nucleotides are TGTGCCAGCAGCTTAGAGGGGGGGCCCTACGAGCAGTACTTC.

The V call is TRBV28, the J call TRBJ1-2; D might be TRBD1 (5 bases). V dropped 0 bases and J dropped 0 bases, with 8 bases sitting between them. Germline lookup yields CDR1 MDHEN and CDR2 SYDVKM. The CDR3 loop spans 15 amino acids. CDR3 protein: CASSLWDTSNYGYTF. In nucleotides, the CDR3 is TGTGCCAGCAGTTTATGGGACACCTCTAACTATGGCTACACCTTC.

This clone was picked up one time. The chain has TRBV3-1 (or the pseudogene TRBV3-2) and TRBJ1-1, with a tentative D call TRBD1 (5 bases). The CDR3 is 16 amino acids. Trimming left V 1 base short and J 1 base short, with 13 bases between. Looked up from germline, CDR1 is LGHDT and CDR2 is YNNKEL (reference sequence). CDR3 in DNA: TGTGCCAGCAGCCAAGGCGGCGGGACCCCGAACACTGAAGCTTTCTTT. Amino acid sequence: CASSQGGGTPNTEAFF.

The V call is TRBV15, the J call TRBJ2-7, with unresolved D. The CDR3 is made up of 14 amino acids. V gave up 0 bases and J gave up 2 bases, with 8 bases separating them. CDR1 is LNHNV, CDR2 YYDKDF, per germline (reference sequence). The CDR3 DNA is TGTGCCACCAGCAGAGATGCCCAGACCTACGAGCAGTACTTC. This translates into CATSRDAQTYEQYF.

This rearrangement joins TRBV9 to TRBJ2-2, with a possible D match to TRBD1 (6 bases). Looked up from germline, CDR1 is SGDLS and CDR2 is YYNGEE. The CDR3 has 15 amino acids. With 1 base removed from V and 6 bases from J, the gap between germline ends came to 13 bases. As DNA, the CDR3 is TGTGCCAGCAGCGTACAGCGCAGGGGATCCGGGGAGCTGTTTTTT. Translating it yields CASSVQRRGSGELFF.

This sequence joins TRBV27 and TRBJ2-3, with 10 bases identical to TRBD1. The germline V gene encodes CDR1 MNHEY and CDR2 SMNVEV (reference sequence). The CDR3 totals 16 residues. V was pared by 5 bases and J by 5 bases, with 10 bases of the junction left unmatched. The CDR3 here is CASSQIWDRGQDTQYF. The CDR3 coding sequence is TGTGCCAGCAGTCAAATTTGGGACAGGGGACAAGATACGCAGTATTTT.

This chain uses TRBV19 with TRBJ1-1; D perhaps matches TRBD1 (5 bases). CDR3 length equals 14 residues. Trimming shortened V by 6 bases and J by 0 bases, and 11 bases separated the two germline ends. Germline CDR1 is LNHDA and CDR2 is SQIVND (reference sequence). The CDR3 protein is CASRGGVLNTEAFF. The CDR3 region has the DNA TGTGCCAGTAGGGGAGGGGTCTTGAACACTGAAGCTTTCTTT.